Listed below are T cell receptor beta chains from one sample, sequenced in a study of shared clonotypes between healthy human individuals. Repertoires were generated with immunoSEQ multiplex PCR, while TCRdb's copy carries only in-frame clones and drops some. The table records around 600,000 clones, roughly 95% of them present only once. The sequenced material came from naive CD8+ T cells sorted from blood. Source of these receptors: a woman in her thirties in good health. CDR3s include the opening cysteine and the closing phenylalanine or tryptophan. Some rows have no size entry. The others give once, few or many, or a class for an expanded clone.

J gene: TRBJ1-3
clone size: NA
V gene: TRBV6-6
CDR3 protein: CASSQNRGSGNTIYF

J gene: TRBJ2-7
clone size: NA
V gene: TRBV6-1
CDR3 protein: CASSTGPRPLEQYF

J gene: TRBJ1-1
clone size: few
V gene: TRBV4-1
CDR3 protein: CASSQRMGEAFF

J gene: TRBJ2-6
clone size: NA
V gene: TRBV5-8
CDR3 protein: CASSLTGYPGANVLTF

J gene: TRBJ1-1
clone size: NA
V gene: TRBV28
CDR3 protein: CASSFGMASRDTEAFF

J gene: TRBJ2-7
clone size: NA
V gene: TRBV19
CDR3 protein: CASSVLAGGAYEQYF

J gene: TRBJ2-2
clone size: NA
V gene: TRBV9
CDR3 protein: CASSPISRGLVPGELFF

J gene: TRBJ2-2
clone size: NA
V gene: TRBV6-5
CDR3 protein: CASSYGGTGELFF

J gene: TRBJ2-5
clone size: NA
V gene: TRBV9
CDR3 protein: CASSVEHHQETQYF

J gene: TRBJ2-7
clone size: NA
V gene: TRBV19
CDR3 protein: CASSMGQPYEQYF

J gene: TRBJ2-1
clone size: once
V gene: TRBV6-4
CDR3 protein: CASRGNARDPSRYNEQFF

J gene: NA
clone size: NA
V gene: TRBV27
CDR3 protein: CASSIETGHYEQYF

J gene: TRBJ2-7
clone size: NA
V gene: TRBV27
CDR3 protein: CASSPLAGGLSEQYF

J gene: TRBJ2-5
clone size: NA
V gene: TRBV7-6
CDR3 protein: CASSLAVSGWETQYF

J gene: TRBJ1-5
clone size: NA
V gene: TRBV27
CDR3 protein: CASSPGQGYQPQHF